The 18 T cell receptor beta chains reported below all come from one sample, sequenced in a study of blood T cell repertoires in COVID-19. Clones were sequenced by immunoSEQ multiplex PCR, and TCRdb holds only the in-frame ones, with some missing. The sample records 150,000 to 200,000 clones, under 85% being singletons. Input material: peripheral blood. The receptors derive from a middle-aged woman with acute or convalescent COVID-19.

In its sample, this clone was seen a few times. V and J are TRBV6-5 and TRBJ1-2; 7 nucleotides agree with TRBD1. CDR1 and CDR2 (germline): MNHEY, SVGAGI. V was pared by 6 bases and J by 6 bases, with 13 bases of the junction left unmatched. CDR3 length: 15 residues. The CDR3 nucleotides read TGTGCCAGCAGGAAGCCGGGACAGCATGGGCATGGCTACACCTTC. This encodes CASRKPGQHGHGYTF.

The table lists this clone with a few counts. The chain carries TRBV6-6 and TRBJ2-2; perhaps TRBD2 as D (6 bases). Germline V gene lookup returns CDR1 MNHNY and CDR2 SVGAGI (reference sequence). Trimming took off 5 bases at V and 6 bases at J, with 10 bases between the two ends. This CDR3 comprises 13 residues. In DNA form, the CDR3 reads TGTGCCAGCAGTAGGGGAGGTTCCGGGGAGCTGTTTTTT. Amino acid sequence: CASSRGGSGELFF.

This rearrangement joins TRBV30 to TRBJ1-1; unclear D gene. Germline values: CDR1 GTSNPN, CDR2 SVGIG (reference sequence). Trimming took 4 bases from V and 1 from J, leaving 10 bases between them. The CDR3 is made up of 13 amino acids. The CDR3 DNA sequence: TGTGCCTGGACGCGACAAACGAACACTGAAGCTTTCTTT. Translating it yields CAWTRQTNTEAFF.

Only one count was recorded for this clone. This chain uses TRBV3-1 (or the pseudogene TRBV3-2) with TRBJ2-5, with no clear D. The CDR3 consists of 12 residues. Germline CDR1 reads LGHDT; CDR2 reads YNNKEL (reference sequence). The V and J ends lost 3 bases and 7 bases respectively, with 9 bases between them. CDR3 in DNA: TGTGCCAGCAGCCAGTCCGTGAGGACCCAGTACTTC. Encoded protein: CASSQSVRTQYF.

The chain uses TRBV2 and TRBJ1-5, with 11 bases aligning to TRBD1. The V gene end was trimmed by 4 bases and the J gene end by 3 bases; junction bases not matched to a gene: 5. Per germline, CDR1 SNHLY and CDR2 FYNNEI. This CDR3 is built from 16 residues. CDR3 nucleotides: TGTGCCAGCAGTGTCGGACAGGGGGCGACCAATCAGCCCCAGCATTTT. As protein: CASSVGQGATNQPQHF.

The chain recombines TRBV7-8 with TRBJ1-2, with D possibly TRBD1 on 6 matching bases. The germline CDR1 and CDR2 sequences are SGHVS and FQNEAQ. This CDR3 spans 11 amino acids. V was clipped by 1 base and J by 10 bases, with 7 bases between them. This CDR3 is CASSLDRDYTF. CDR3 DNA: TGTGCCAGCAGCTTAGACAGGGACTACACCTTC.

V and J are TRBV9 and TRBJ2-7; possible D gene TRBD2, 5 bases. Germline CDR1 is SGDLS and CDR2 is YYNGEE. The CDR3 has 16 amino acids. V was cut by 0 bases and J by 7 bases, with 20 bases left in between. CDR3 DNA sequence: TGTGCCAGCAGCGTAGGCCTCAACAGCGCTTCGGGAGAGCAGTACTTC. Translating it yields CASSVGLNSASGEQYF.

This sequence joins TRBV6-5 and TRBJ1-6; 9 nucleotides match TRBD1. The germline gives CDR1 MNHEY, CDR2 SVGAGI. J gave up 8 bases and V 7 bases, and 9 bases lay outside the gene matches. The CDR3 is 15 amino acids. CDR3 in amino acids: CASTRTGDRDSPLHF. Here the CDR3 DNA reads TGTGCCAGCACCCGGACAGGGGACCGGGATTCACCCCTCCACTTT.

This clone has more than one count but fewer than ten. J is TRBJ1-2 and V is TRBV27, with unresolved D. Trimming took off 8 bases at V and 7 bases at J, with 8 bases between the two ends. The CDR3 length is 10 residues. Germline loops: CDR1 MNHEY, CDR2 SMNVEV (reference sequence). The CDR3 nucleotides read TGTGCCAGCCATGGGCGTGGCTACACCTTC. Translated: CASHGRGYTF.

The genes are TRBV27 and TRBJ1-6, with TRBD1 matching 8 bases. Trimming took 3 bases from V and 9 from J; bases not matched to a gene: 7. CDR3 length: 15 amino acids. CDR1 and CDR2 from the germline V gene are MNHEY and SMNVEV (reference sequence). The CDR3: CASSFGTGMASPLHF. The CDR3 DNA reads TGTGCCAGCAGTTTCGGGACAGGCATGGCTTCACCCCTCCACTTT.

As concerns this clone: Other nucleotide sequences from this sample produce the same CDR3. J is TRBJ1-5 and V is TRBV27; D not certain. Per the germline V gene, CDR1 is MNHEY and CDR2 is SMNVEV (reference sequence). This CDR3 is 13 amino acids long. Trimming stripped 3 bases from V and 6 bases from J, with 9 bases between. The CDR3 sequence is CASSLRRSQPQHF. The CDR3 DNA follows: TGTGCCAGCAGTTTGAGGCGGTCTCAGCCCCAGCATTTT.

This clone appeared a few times. The V call is TRBV5-5, the J call TRBJ2-1; D might be TRBD2 (6 bases). CDR3 size: 13 residues. The germline V gene encodes CDR1 SGHKS and CDR2 YYEKEE (reference sequence). The V and J ends lost 0 bases and 11 bases respectively, with 12 bases between them. The CDR3 bases are TGTGCCAGCAGCTTGGGTTCTAGCGATAAGCAGTTCTTC. Encoded protein: CASSLGSSDKQFF.

The gene calls are TRBV9 and TRBJ1-2; D unresolved. CDR3 length equals 16 residues. Germline CDR1 and CDR2: SGDLS and YYNGEE. V lost 0 bases, J lost 2 bases, and 14 bases lay in between. CDR3 residues: CASSVGFTRPNYGYTF. CDR3 sequence (DNA): TGTGCCAGCAGCGTAGGTTTTACGAGGCCGAACTATGGCTACACCTTC.

The chain recombines TRBV2 with TRBJ2-3; the D is unclear. This CDR3 region has 11 residues. CDR1 is SNHLY and CDR2 is FYNNEI in the germline V gene. The V gene lost 6 bases and the J gene lost 2 bases, with 3 bases spanning the gap. CDR3 amino acids: CASSLTDTQYF. The CDR3 nucleotides read TGTGCCAGCAGCCTCACAGATACGCAGTATTTT.

This rearrangement joins TRBV4-1 to TRBJ1-2; the D is unclear. CDR3 length equals 14 residues. Germline CDR1 MGHRA, CDR2 YSYEKL. Trimming removed 0 bases from V and 5 bases from J, with 10 bases in between. For the CDR3, the DNA is TGCGCCAGCAGCCAAGACGGGGTTTATTATGGCTACACCTTC. Protein: CASSQDGVYYGYTF.

The chain joins TRBV6-6 to TRBJ1-1, with D tentatively TRBD1 (6 bases). Deletions cut 4 bases from V and 4 bases from J, with 13 bases between. The CDR3 covers 14 residues. Germline values: CDR1 MNHNY, CDR2 SVGAGI (reference sequence). In DNA, the CDR3 is TGTGCCAGCAGTTCAGGGGTGGCGGGCACTGAAGCTTTCTTT. Translating gives CASSSGVAGTEAFF.

This clone occurred a few times. The rearrangement joins TRBV28 to TRBJ1-3; D possibly corresponds to TRBD1 (5 bases). CDR1 and CDR2 from the germline V gene are MDHEN and SYDVKM. V dropped 1 base and J dropped 0 bases, with 13 bases sitting between them. The CDR3 sequence is 17 residues long. CDR3 sequence: CASSLSQGLSSGNTIYF. CDR3 nucleotides: TGTGCCAGCAGTTTATCCCAGGGTTTAAGCTCTGGAAACACCATATATTTT.

The J gene is TRBJ2-7, the V gene TRBV5-1; TRBD2 aligns across 11 bases. The ends lost 1 base at V and 6 bases at J; junction bases unmatched: 9. Germline V gene sequence: CDR1 SGHRS, CDR2 YFSETQ. The CDR3 loop spans 16 amino acids. CDR3 protein: CASSLPGLAAGVEQYF. The CDR3 nucleotides read TGCGCCAGCAGCTTGCCGGGACTAGCGGCCGGGGTCGAGCAGTACTTC. The variable domain in full, completed from reference TRBV5-1 and TRBJ2-7, reads KAGVTQTPRYLIKTRGQQVTLSCSPISGHRSVSWYQQTPGQGLQFLFEYFSETQRNKGNFPGRFSGRQFSNSRSEMNVSTLELGDSALYLCASSLPGLAAGVEQYFGPGTRLTVT.